This T cell receptor (beta chain) comes out of a study of T-cell memory formation after mild COVID-19. With 6 bases removed from V and 1 base from J, the gap between germline ends came to 13 bases. This CDR3 region has 14 residues. This clonotype was observed a handful of times. TCRdb used MiXCR to reprocess the 5' RACE reads, holding one entry per CDR3 protein. The repertoire holds 340,000 or so distinct CDR3 sequences, with 10% to 15% as singletons. The clonotype was recovered from a man aged 18 to 29 who had mild COVID-19 (a few samples of this study predate the infection). Cell type and time point are not known. The sample taken for sequencing was PBMCs or a T cell subset sorted from them (not recorded which). This chain links TRBV12-3 or TRBV12-4 with TRBJ2-7; D not certain. The CDR3 DNA is TGTGCCAGCAGAGCAGGACGATATTCCTACGAGCAGTACTTC. Protein sequence: CASRAGRYSYEQYF.